A selection of T cell receptor beta chains follows, all from one sample in a study of cytomegalovirus exposure and HLA in healthy donors. Profiled with immunoSEQ multiplex PCR; TCRdb holds only in-frame clones, not every one. This table holds about 230,000 clones, roughly 73% found once. Source material: PBMCs. The receptors come from a boy younger than 18 in good health and CMV-seronegative. CDR3s include the opening cysteine and the closing phenylalanine or tryptophan. The D gene is left open where the match is weak. The size of a clone is reported for some rows only, either as once, few or many, or as a class for expanded clones.

>TRBV21-1|TRBJ2-7|NA|NA
CASSKALVVAAYEQYF
TGTGCCAGCAGCAAAGCCCTCGTTGTGGCCGCCTACGAGCAGTACTTC
>TRBV15|TRBJ2-7|TRBD2|NA
CATSRGLAGGPLSYEQYF
TGTGCCACCAGCAGGGGACTAGCGGGAGGGCCCCTCTCCTACGAGCAGTACTTC
>TRBV11-1|TRBJ2-7|NA|NA
CASSPGGLSSYEQYF
TGTGCCAGCAGCCCCGGGGGGCTGTCCTCCTACGAGCAGTACTTC
>TRBV5-6|TRBJ2-1|NA|NA
CASSLVGSSYNEQFF
TGTGCCAGCAGCTTGGTTGGGAGCTCCTACAATGAGCAGTTCTTC
>TRBV12-5|TRBJ1-5|NA|NA
CASGLARGQNQPQHF
TGTGCTAGTGGTTTGGCCCGCGGACAGAATCAGCCCCAGCATTTT
>TRBV30|TRBJ1-2|NA|NA
CAWTTYRVRYGYTF
TGTGCCTGGACAACTTACAGGGTTAGATATGGCTACACCTTC
>TRBV7-9|TRBJ2-7|NA|NA
CASSLAVVPYEQYF
TGTGCCAGCAGCTTAGCGGTAGTCCCCTACGAGCAGTACTTC
>TRBV25-1|TRBJ1-2|NA|NA
CASSEGTGYDYYGYTF
TGTGCCAGCAGTGAAGGTACAGGTTACGATTACTATGGCTACACCTTC
>TRBV4-1|TRBJ2-1|NA|NA
CASSQAGSGNEQFF
TGCGCCAGCAGCCAGGCGGGAAGTGGCAATGAGCAGTTCTTC
>TRBV19|TRBJ2-3|NA|once
CASSPRQVGFGTDTQYF
TGTGCCAGTAGTCCTCGCCAGGTCGGATTCGGCACAGATACGCAGTATTTT
>TRBV4-2|TRBJ2-3|TRBD2|few
CASSQDPAGGTGWTQYF
TGTGCCAGCAGCCAAGACCCAGCGGGGGGGACGGGTTGGACGCAGTATTTT
>TRBV10-3|TRBJ1-1|NA|NA
CAISETGGTEAFF
TGTGCCATCAGTGAGACGGGGGGGACTGAAGCTTTCTTT
>TRBV9|TRBJ2-5|NA|few
CASSVGGLQETQYF
TGTGCCAGCAGCGTAGGGGGGCTCCAAGAGACCCAGTACTTC
>TRBV7-2|TRBJ2-5|NA|NA
CASRWGGEETQYF
TGTGCCAGCAGATGGGGGGGCGAAGAGACCCAGTACTTC
>TRBV6-1|TRBJ2-7|NA|NA
CASIQTGTTYEQYF
TGTGCCAGCATCCAGACAGGAACGACCTACGAGCAGTACTTC
>TRBV5-1|TRBJ2-7|TRBD2|NA
CASSPASGGTYKPPTKQYF
TGCGCCAGCAGCCCGGCTAGCGGGGGGACCTATAAACCTCCTACGAAGCAGTACTTC
>TRBV6-1|TRBJ2-1|TRBD2|NA
CAIVSGDSYNEQFF
TGTGCCATCGTTAGCGGGGACTCCTACAATGAGCAGTTCTTC
>TRBV6-5|TRBJ2-3|TRBD2|once
CASQLALGTDTQYF
TGTGCCAGCCAACTAGCGCTAGGGACAGATACGCAGTATTTT
>TRBV14|TRBJ2-5|TRBD1|NA
CASSPDFFPKRTGLLETQYF
TGTGCCAGCAGCCCTGATTTTTTCCCTAAACGGACAGGGTTGTTGGAGACCCAGTACTTC
>TRBV30|TRBJ2-1|TRBD2|NA
CAWSGTSGYNEQFF
TGTGCCTGGAGTGGGACTAGCGGGTACAATGAGCAGTTCTTC
>TRBV6-4|TRBJ2-3|NA|NA
CASSGGPRGTDTQYF
TGTGCCAGCAGCGGGGGGCCCCGGGGCACAGATACGCAGTATTTT
>TRBV2|TRBJ1-5|TRBD1|NA
CASSGFYHRGKSNQPQHF
TGTGCCAGCAGTGGATTCTACCACAGGGGAAAGAGCAATCAGCCCCAGCATTTT
>TRBV6-5|TRBJ2-5|NA|NA
CASSYSLPPGETQYF
TGTGCCAGCAGTTACTCGCTGCCTCCGGGGGAGACCCAGTACTTC
>TRBV7-6|TRBJ1-2|TRBD1|NA
CASSPATGHYGYTF
TGTGCCAGCAGCCCAGCGACAGGGCACTATGGCTACACCTTC
>TRBV4-2|TRBJ2-2|TRBD1|few
CASSPWDSGELFF
TGTGCCAGCAGCCCGTGGGACAGCGGGGAGCTGTTTTTT
>TRBV7-9|TRBJ2-3|NA|NA
CASSFLGLLTQYF
TGTGCCAGCAGCTTCCTCGGACTCCTGACGCAGTATTTT
>TRBV11-2|TRBJ2-2|TRBD2|NA
CASSFPRGPSGSHGELFF
TGTGCCAGCAGCTTCCCCAGGGGGCCTAGCGGGAGCCACGGGGAGCTGTTTTTT
>TRBV4-1|TRBJ2-1|NA|once
CASSFTRNEQFF
TGCGCCAGCAGCTTTACGCGCAATGAGCAGTTCTTC
>TRBV5-1|TRBJ1-2|NA|NA
CASSLQAERYGYTF
TGCGCCAGCAGCTTACAGGCCGAGCGATATGGCTACACCTTC
>TRBV27|TRBJ1-1|TRBD1|NA
CASSARDRVVTEAFF
TGTGCCAGCAGTGCCCGTGACAGGGTTGTCACCGAAGCTTTCTTT
>TRBV13|TRBJ2-3|NA|NA
CASSLGRHTDTQYF
TGTGCCAGCAGCTTAGGCAGACACACAGATACGCAGTATTTT
>TRBV5-1|TRBJ2-7|NA|NA
CASSFSSGIYEQYF
TGCGCCAGCAGCTTTAGTTCAGGGATCTACGAGCAGTACTTC
>TRBV2|TRBJ2-6|NA|once
CASRSGGGVGANVLTF
TGTGCCAGCAGGTCCGGAGGGGGGGTCGGGGCCAACGTCCTGACTTTC
>TRBV6-5|TRBJ1-2|NA|NA
CASSYNAGLPAGHTF
TGTGCCAGCAGTTACAACGCAGGTCTCCCCGCTGGCCACACCTTC
>TRBV4-2|TRBJ2-1|NA|NA
CASSHFDTGGYNEQFF
TGTGCCAGCAGCCACTTCGACACCGGAGGGTACAATGAGCAGTTCTTC
>TRBV11-3|TRBJ2-5|TRBD2|once
CASSLGSGSIFETQYF
TGTGCCAGCAGCTTAGGGAGCGGGAGCATTTTTGAGACCCAGTACTTC
>TRBV5-6|TRBJ1-1|TRBD1|NA
CASSLGQANTEAFF
TGTGCCAGCAGCTTAGGACAGGCGAACACTGAAGCTTTCTTT
>TRBV7-6|TRBJ2-7|TRBD2|NA
CASSTELAGGPVEQYF
TGTGCCAGCAGCACCGAACTAGCGGGAGGGCCGGTCGAGCAGTACTTC
>TRBV7-8|TRBJ1-2|TRBD1|few
CASSSSGQGRRGYTF
TGTGCCAGCAGCTCCTCGGGACAGGGCCGCCGCGGCTACACCTTC
>TRBV19|TRBJ1-2|TRBD1|NA
CASKVRTGILNYGYTF
TGTGCCAGTAAGGTAAGGACAGGGATTCTCAACTATGGCTACACCTTC
>TRBV5-4|TRBJ2-2|TRBD2|NA
CASSRTSGRNTGELFF
TGTGCCAGCAGCCGGACTAGCGGGAGGAACACCGGGGAGCTGTTTTTT
>TRBV6-5|TRBJ1-1|TRBD1|NA
CASIDRARAEAFF
TGTGCCAGCATTGACAGGGCTCGCGCTGAAGCTTTCTTT
>TRBV27|TRBJ2-2|TRBD1|NA
CASSLTGGLTGELFF
TGTGCCAGCAGTTTAACAGGGGGACTCACCGGGGAGCTGTTTTTT
>TRBV29-1|TRBJ2-7|NA|NA
CSVDRAVGGRYEQYF
TGCAGCGTTGATCGGGCGGTTGGAGGTCGCTACGAGCAGTACTTC
>TRBV25-1|TRBJ2-1|TRBD1|few
CASSDLTGGYNEQFF
TGTGCCAGCAGTGATCTTACAGGGGGCTACAATGAGCAGTTCTTC
>TRBV4-1|TRBJ2-3|NA|NA
CASSHVNRDGTDTQYF
TGCGCCAGCAGCCACGTGAACAGGGATGGCACAGATACGCAGTATTTT
>TRBV5-4|TRBJ1-1|NA|NA
CASTSPVLTEAFF
TGTGCCAGCACCTCGCCGGTGTTAACTGAAGCTTTCTTT
>TRBV15|TRBJ2-1|NA|NA
CATSRSPGGIKNEQFF
TGTGCCACCAGCAGAAGTCCAGGGGGGATTAAGAATGAGCAGTTCTTC
>TRBV5-1|TRBJ2-1|NA|NA
CASIPTGLAWLEGDNEQFF
TGCGCCAGCATCCCTACGGGCCTCGCCTGGCTGGAAGGGGACAATGAGCAGTTCTTC
>TRBV29-1|TRBJ1-1|TRBD1|NA
CSVNKALTGSGTEAFF
TGCAGCGTCAACAAGGCCCTGACAGGGAGTGGAACTGAAGCTTTCTTT
>TRBV7-2|TRBJ1-1|NA|NA
CASSLGNTGLGTEAFF
TGTGCCAGCAGCTTAGGAAATACAGGATTGGGCACTGAAGCTTTCTTT
>TRBV6-1|TRBJ2-7|NA|NA
CASNRDGLSYEQYF
TGTGCCAGCAACCGGGACGGACTATCCTACGAGCAGTACTTC